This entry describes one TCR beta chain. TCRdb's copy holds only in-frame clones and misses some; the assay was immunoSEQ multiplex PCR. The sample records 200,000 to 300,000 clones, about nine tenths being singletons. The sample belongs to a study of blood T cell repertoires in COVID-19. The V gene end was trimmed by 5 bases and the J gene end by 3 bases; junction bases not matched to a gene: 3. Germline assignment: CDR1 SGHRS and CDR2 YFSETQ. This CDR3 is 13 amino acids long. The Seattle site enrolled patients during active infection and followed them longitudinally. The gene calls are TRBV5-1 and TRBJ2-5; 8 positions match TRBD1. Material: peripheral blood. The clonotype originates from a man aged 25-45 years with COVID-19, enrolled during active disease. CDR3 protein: CASRSGQEETQYF. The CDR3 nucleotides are TGCGCCAGCAGGTCGGGACAGGAAGAGACCCAGTACTTC.